This TCR beta chain was sequenced for a study of PD-1 blockade in classical Hodgkin lymphoma. Whole-study results and caveats: In newly diagnosed patients, baseline TCR diversity was reportedly below that of healthy donors. Exclusion was applied to patients who started nivolumab under 1 year after ASCT. Complete responders' diversity at baseline resembled that of newly diagnosed patients.

The method was immunoSEQ multiplex PCR; TCRdb's version includes in-frame clones alone and lacks a portion of them. This table has about 41,000 clones, over 70% appearing once. Each of the patients experienced relapse following autologous stem cell transplantation, and their brentuximab vedotin exposure differed. Note on this clone: What it binds is not known.

Between the trimmed V and J ends, which lost 0 bases and 0 bases, there was a span of 13 bases. The germline CDR1 and CDR2 sequences are SGHRS and YFSETQ. The CDR3 covers 18 residues. Sequenced material: peripheral blood mononuclear cells (PBMCs), taken at baseline. The chain combines TRBV5-1 with TRBJ2-6; D tentatively fits TRBD1 or TRBD2 (5 bases each). The sequence came from a human donor with classical Hodgkin lymphoma. CDR3 sequence reads: CASSLDPGTRSGANVLTF. CDR3 nucleotides: TGCGCCAGCAGCTTGGATCCGGGGACCCGCTCTGGGGCCAACGTCCTGACTTTC.